The T cell receptor beta chain described here comes from a study of T cell changes during pregnancy in multiple sclerosis (dated by TCRdb to between 2019 and 2020). Notes on the research overall: The study examined how the T cell repertoire changed over the course of pregnancy in women with multiple sclerosis.

Receptor amplification or capture employed the immunoSEQ multiplex PCR assay. As stored in TCRdb, this immuneACCESS dataset retains in-frame rearrangements with V and J assigned. A fraction of the clones does not appear; measured against another copy, unresolved V genes explain less than half of the discrepancy, and the remainder lacks a known reason. The sample table records around 49,000 clones; nearly 95% of these occur just once. The leading ten clones occupy 0.55% to 0.65% of the sample. From the germline V gene, CDR1 is MNHNS and CDR2 is SASEGT. Trimming takes 5 bases from V and 2 bases from J, and the germline ends sit 13 bases apart. Counted from cysteine to phenylalanine, this CDR3 has 14 amino acids. The retained sequence is limited to the CDR3, 42 bases, with the frame set at the first base. A word on this clone: No cognate antigen has been identified for it. No base-level quality is on record; no much larger clone is a single base apart.

The rearranged segments are TRBV6-1 and TRBJ2-7, with TRBD1 perhaps the D gene, on 6 matching bases. The sample in question was CD4+ T cells from peripheral blood mononuclear cells, obtained after pregnancy. The receptor's source is a female donor in good health, enrolled as a control in a pregnancy study. The nucleotide sequence is given as TGTGCCAGCAGTTCCGGGACATCCGCCTACGAGCAGTACTTC. It is translated as CASSSGTSAYEQYF.